This T cell receptor beta chain was sequenced for a study of T cells in Graves' hyperthyroidism and ophthalmopathy. General observations from the study: Blood shared most expanded thyroid clonotypes above 0.001.

Clinical symptoms, serum thyroxine and TRAb, thyroid ultrasound and orbital computed tomography together formed the diagnostic basis. The CDR3 totals 14 residues. Per germline, CDR1 SGHRS and CDR2 YFSETQ. Trimming cost V 1 base and J 1 base, with 8 bases left between them. In this sample, this clonotype turned up many times. The antigen remains unidentified. RNA transcripts were the template for amplifying TCR beta CDR3 regions. Primed by the HTBI set, a first-round RT-PCR was run on the TCR CDR3. One entry per CDR3 protein, called by TCRdb with MiXCR from the multiplex PCR reads. The data show some 650,000 distinct CDR3 sequences, with approximately 15% seen just once and about 3.5% held by the top ten.

This chain connects TRBV5-1 to TRBJ1-1; the D is unclear. Sample: blood. The receptor's source is a woman aged 40 to 50 with Graves' ophthalmopathy. CDR3: CASSLRWENTEAFF. The CDR3 coding sequence is TGCGCCAGCAGCTTGCGGTGGGAGAACACTGAAGCTTTCTTT.